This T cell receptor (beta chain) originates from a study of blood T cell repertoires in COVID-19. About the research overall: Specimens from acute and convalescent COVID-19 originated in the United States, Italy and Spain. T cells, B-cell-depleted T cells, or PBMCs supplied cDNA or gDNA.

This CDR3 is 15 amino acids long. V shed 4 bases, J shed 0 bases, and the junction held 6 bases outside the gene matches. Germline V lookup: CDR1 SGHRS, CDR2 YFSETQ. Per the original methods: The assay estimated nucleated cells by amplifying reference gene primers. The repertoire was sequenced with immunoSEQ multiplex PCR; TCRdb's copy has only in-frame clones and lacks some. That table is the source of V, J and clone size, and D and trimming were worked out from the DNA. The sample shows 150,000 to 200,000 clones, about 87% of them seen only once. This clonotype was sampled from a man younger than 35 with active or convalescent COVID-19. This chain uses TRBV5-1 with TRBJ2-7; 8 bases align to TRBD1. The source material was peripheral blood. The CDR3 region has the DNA TGCGCCAGCAGCACAGGGACAGGTAGCTCCTACGAGCAGTACTTC. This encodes CASSTGTGSSYEQYF.